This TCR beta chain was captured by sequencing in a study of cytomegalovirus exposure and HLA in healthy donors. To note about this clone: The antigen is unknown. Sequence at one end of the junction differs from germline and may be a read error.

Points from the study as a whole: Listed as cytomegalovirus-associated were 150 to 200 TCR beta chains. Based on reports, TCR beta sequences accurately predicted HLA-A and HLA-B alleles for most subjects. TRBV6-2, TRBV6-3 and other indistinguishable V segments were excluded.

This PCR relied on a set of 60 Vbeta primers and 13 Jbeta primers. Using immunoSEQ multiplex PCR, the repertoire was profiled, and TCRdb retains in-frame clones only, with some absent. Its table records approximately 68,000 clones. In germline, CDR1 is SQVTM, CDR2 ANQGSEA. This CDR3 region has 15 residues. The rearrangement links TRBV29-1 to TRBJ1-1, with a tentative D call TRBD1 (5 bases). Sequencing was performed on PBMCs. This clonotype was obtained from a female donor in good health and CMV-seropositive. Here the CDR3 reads CSVSWIGTPNTEALF. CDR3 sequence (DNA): TGCAGCGTTTCATGGATTGGGACTCCGAACACTGAAGCTCTCTTT.